This TCR beta chain stems from a study of STAT5B mutations in CD4+ large granular lymphocyte leukemia. Study-level information: Among healthy donors, a particular HLA allele went with more CDR3 'QG' motifs.

The assay was immunoSEQ multiplex PCR, and TCRdb's table has in-frame clones only and misses some. The top ten hold roughly 0.31% of the sample, which has some 34,000 clones, about 70% seen once. Comment on this clone: The target antigen is unknown.

Study-wide points: 8/27 top patient clones versus 2/35 control clones were TRBV06-family. Roughly 27% of private leukemic clonotypes occurred rarely in other patients' non-leukemic repertoires. Without putative leukemic clones, patient CD4-sorted repertoires remained more clonal than healthy CD4+ repertoires.

The CDR3 is made up of 16 amino acids. Per the germline V gene, CDR1 is SNHLY and CDR2 is FYNNEI. J gave up 3 bases and V 6 bases, and 7 bases lay outside the gene matches. Sample: CD4+ T cells from blood buffy coats. This receptor was taken from a human donor in good health. The chain has TRBV2 and TRBJ2-3, with 12 nucleotides matching TRBD2. The CDR3, as DNA: TGTGCCAGCAGGGTTACTAGCGGGGGGATAACAGATACGCAGTATTTT. It translates to CASRVTSGGITDTQYF.